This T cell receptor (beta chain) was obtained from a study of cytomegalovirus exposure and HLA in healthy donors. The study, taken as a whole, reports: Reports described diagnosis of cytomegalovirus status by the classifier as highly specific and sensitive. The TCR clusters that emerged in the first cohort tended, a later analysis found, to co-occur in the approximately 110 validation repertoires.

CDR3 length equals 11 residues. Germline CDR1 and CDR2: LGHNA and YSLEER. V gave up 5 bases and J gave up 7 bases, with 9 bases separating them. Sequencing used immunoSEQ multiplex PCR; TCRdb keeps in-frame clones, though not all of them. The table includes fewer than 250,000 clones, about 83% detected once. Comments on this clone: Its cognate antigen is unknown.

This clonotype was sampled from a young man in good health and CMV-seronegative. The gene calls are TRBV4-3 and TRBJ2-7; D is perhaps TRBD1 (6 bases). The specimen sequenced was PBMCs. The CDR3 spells CASSDDREQYF. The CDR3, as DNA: TGCGCCAGCAGCGACGACAGGGAGCAGTACTTC.